The entry below gives a single TCR beta chain sequence along with its context. Antigen specificity is unknown. This sample is part of a study of T cell responses to AZD1222 COVID-19 vaccine. Sequenced by immunoSEQ multiplex PCR; TCRdb stores in-frame clones only, minus some. Here the sample spans about 130,000 clones, less than 95% being singletons. Study-level results: Only 6 or 7 people who got AZD1222 tested seropositive at baseline.

Source: peripheral blood, taken on day 0 of AZD1222 vaccination. This TCR was recovered from an adult in good health.

CDR3 residues: CASSYEQGYSPLHF. As DNA, the CDR3 is TGTGCCAGCAGTTACGAACAGGGATATTCACCCCTCCACTTT. The V and J genes are TRBV6-5 and TRBJ1-6, with D perhaps matching TRBD1 (6 bases). The V gene lost 2 bases and the J gene lost 8 bases, with 10 bases spanning the gap. Germline CDR1 MNHEY, CDR2 SVGAGI. The CDR3 loop spans 14 amino acids.